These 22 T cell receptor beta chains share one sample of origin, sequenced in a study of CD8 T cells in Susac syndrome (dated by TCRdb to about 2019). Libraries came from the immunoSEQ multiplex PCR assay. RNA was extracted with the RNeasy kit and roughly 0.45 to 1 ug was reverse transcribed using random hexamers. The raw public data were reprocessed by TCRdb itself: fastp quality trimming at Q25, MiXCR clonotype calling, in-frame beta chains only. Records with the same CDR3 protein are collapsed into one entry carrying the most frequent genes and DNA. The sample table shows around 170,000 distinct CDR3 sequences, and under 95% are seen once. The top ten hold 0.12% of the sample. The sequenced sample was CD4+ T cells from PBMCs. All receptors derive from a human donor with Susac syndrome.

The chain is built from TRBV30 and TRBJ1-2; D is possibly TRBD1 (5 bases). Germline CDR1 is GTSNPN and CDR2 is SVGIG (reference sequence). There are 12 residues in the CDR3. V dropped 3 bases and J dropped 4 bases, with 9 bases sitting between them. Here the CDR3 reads CAWSPDTYGYTF. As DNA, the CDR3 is TGTGCCTGGAGCCCGGACACCTATGGCTACACCTTC.

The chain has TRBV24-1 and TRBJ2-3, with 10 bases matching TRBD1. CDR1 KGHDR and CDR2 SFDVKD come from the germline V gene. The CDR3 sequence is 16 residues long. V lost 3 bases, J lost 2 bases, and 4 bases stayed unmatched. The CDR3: CATSDRTGGPTDTQYF. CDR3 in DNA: TGTGCCACCAGTGATAGGACAGGGGGTCCCACAGATACGCAGTATTTT.

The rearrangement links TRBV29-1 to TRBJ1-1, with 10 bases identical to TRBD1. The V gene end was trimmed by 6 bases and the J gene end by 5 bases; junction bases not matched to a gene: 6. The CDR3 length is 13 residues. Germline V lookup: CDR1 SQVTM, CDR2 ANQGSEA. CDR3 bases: TGCAGCGTCGCGGACAGGGGGAGGACTGAAGCTTTCTTT. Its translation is CSVADRGRTEAFF.

CDR3 amino acids: CASSQAQGAGHHTGELFF. Written as DNA, the CDR3 is TGCGCCAGCAGCCAAGCCCAGGGGGCGGGCCACCACACCGGGGAGCTGTTTTTT. The V gene is TRBV4-1, the J gene TRBJ2-2, with 8 bases lining up with TRBD1. CDR3 length equals 18 residues. V was clipped by 1 base and J by 3 bases; unmatched bases: 10. Germline V lookup: CDR1 MGHRA, CDR2 YSYEKL.

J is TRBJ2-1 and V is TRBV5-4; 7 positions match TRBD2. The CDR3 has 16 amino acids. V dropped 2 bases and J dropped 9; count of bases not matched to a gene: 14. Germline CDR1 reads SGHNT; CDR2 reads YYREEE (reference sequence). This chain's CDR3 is CASSLRTSTSVSEQFF. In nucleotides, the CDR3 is TGTGCCAGCAGCTTAAGGACTAGTACGTCGGTTAGTGAGCAGTTCTTC.

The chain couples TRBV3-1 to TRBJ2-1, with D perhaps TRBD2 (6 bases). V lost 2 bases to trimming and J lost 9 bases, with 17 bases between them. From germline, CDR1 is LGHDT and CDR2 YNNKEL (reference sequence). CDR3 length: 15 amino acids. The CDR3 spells CASSQTSLRFGEQFF. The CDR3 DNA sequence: TGTGCCAGCAGCCAAACTAGCTTGCGGTTCGGTGAGCAGTTCTTC.

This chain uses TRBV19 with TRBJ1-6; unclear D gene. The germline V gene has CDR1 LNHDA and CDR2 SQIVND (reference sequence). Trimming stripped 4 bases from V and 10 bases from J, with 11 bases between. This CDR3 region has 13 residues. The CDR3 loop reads CASSTRRESPLHF. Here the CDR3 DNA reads TGTGCCAGTAGTACCCGTCGAGAGTCACCCCTCCACTTT.

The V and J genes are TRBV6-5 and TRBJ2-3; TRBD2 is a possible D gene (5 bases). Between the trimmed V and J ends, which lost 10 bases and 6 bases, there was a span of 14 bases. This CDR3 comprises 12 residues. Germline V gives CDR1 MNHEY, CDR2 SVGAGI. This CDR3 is CATTAPGDTQYF. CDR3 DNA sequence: TGTGCCACCACAGCCCCGGGGGATACGCAGTATTTT.

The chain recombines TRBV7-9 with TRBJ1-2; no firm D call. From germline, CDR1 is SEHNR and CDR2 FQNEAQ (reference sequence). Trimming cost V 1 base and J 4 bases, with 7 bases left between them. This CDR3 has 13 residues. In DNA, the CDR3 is TGTGCCAGCAGCTTAGTAGGCAGCTATGGCTACACCTTC. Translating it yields CASSLVGSYGYTF.

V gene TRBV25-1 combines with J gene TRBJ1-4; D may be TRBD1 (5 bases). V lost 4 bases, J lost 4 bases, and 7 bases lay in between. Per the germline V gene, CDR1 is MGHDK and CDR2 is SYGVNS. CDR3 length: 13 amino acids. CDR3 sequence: CASSVDNNEKLFF. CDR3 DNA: TGTGCCAGCAGTGTGGACAATAATGAAAAACTGTTTTTT.

The CDR3 sequence is CASRSTQGFWSEQFF. Here the CDR3 DNA reads TGTGCCAGCAGATCAACTCAGGGATTTTGGAGTGAGCAGTTCTTC. The chain has TRBV11-2 and TRBJ2-1; possible D gene TRBD1, 5 bases. V lost 6 bases to trimming and J lost 9 bases, with 21 bases between them. CDR1 is SGHAT and CDR2 is FQNNGV in the germline V gene. The CDR3 runs to 15 residues.

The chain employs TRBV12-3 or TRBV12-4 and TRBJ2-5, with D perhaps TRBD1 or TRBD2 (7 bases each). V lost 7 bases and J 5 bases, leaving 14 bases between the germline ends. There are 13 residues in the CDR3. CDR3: CASTNRGGETQYF. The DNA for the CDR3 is TGTGCCAGCACTAACAGGGGAGGGGAGACCCAGTACTTC.

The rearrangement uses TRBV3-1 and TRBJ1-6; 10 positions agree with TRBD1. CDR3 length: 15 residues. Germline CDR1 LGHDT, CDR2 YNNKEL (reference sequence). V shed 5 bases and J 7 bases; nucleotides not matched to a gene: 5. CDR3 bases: TGTGCCAGCAGCTCCGGGACAGGGGCAAATTCACCCCTCCACTTT. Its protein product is CASSSGTGANSPLHF. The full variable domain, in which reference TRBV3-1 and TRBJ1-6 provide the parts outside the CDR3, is DTAVSQTPKYLVTQMGNDKSIKCEQNLGHDTMYWYKQDSKKFLKIMFSYNNKELIINETVPNRFSPKSPDKAHLNLHINSLELGDSAVYFCASSSGTGANSPLHFGNGTRLTVT.

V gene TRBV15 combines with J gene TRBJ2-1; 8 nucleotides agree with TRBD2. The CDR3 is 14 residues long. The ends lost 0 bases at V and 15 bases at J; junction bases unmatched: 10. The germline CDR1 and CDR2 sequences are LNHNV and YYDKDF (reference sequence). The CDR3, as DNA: TGTGCCACCAGCAGAGATGGGGTGGCGGGGGGCCCGTTCTTC. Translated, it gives CATSRDGVAGGPFF.

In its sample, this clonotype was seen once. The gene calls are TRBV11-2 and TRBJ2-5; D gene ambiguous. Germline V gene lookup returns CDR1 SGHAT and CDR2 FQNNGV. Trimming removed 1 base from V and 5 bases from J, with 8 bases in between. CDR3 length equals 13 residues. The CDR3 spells CASSLAGLETQYF. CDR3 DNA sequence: TGTGCCAGCAGCTTAGCTGGCCTCGAGACCCAGTACTTC. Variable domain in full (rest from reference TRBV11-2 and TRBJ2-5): EAGVAQSPRYKIIEKRQSVAFWCNPISGHATLYWYQQILGQGPKLLIQFQNNGVVDDSQLPKDRFSAERLKGVDSTLKIQPAKLEDSAVYLCASSLAGLETQYFGPGTRLLVL.

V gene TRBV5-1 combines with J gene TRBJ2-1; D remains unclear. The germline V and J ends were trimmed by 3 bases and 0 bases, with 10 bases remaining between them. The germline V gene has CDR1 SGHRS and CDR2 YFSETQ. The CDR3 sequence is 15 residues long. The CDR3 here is CASSSATSSYNEQFF. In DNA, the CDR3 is TGCGCCAGCAGCTCCGCGACCAGCTCCTACAATGAGCAGTTCTTC.

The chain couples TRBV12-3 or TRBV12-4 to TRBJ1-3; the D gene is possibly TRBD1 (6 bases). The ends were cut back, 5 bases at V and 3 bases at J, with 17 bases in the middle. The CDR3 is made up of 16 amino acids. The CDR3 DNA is TGTGCCAGCAGTCCCCCCAAACAGGGCTTTGGAAACACCATATATTTT. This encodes CASSPPKQGFGNTIYF.

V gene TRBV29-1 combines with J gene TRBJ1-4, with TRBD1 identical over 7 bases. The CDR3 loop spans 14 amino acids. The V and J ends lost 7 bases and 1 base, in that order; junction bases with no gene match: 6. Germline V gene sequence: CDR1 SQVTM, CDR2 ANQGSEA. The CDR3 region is CSAGTAQTNEKLFF. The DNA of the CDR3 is TGCAGCGCCGGGACAGCCCAAACTAATGAAAAACTGTTTTTT.

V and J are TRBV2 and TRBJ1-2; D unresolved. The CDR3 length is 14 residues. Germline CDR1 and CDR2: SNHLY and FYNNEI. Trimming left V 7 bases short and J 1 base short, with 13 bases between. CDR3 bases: TGTGCCAGCACTCGGACGGGAAATAACTATGGCTACACCTTC. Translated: CASTRTGNNYGYTF.

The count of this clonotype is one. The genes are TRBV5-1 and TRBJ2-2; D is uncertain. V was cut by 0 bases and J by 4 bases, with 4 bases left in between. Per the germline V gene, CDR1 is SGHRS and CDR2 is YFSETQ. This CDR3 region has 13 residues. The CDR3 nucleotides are TGCGCCAGCAGCTTGGACGTCACCGGGGAGCTGTTTTTT. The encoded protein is CASSLDVTGELFF.

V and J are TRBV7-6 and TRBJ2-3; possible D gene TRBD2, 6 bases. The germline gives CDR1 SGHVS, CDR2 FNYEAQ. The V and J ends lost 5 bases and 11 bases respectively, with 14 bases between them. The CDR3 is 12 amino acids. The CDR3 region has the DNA TGTGCCAGCAGCCCGGGACTTCTAGGGCAGTATTTT. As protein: CASSPGLLGQYF.

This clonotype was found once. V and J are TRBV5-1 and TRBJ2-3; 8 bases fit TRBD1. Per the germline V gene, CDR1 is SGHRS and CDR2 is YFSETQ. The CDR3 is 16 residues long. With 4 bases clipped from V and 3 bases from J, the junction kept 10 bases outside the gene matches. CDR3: CASSGGPGGATDTQYF. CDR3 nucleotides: TGCGCCAGCAGCGGCGGCCCAGGGGGCGCAACAGATACGCAGTATTTT.